These 11 T cell receptor beta chains were sequenced from one sample in a study of T-cell memory formation after mild COVID-19. TCRdb reanalysed the 5' RACE reads using MiXCR and keeps one entry per CDR3 protein. Counted here are 250,000 to 300,000 distinct CDR3 sequences, around a sixth occurring once; the ten biggest clones make up roughly 23%. The specimen sequenced was PBMCs or a T cell subset sorted from them (not recorded which). Source of these receptors: a man aged 18 to 30 who had mild COVID-19 (a few samples of this study predate the infection). Cell type and time point are not known.

This sequence joins TRBV4-1 and TRBJ2-7, with 7 bases lining up with TRBD1. With V trimmed by 3 bases and J by 2 bases, 7 bases remained unmatched. Looked up from germline, CDR1 is MGHRA and CDR2 is YSYEKL. CDR3 size: 15 residues. CDR3 sequence: CASSHGTGAAYEQYF. CDR3 DNA: TGCGCCAGCAGCCACGGAACAGGGGCAGCCTACGAGCAGTACTTC.

This clonotype has just a few counts. The genes are TRBV5-7 and TRBJ1-6; TRBD1 is a possible D gene (6 bases). TRBV5-7 is known as an ORF, though its function is uncertain. V was clipped by 4 bases and J by 5 bases, with 10 bases between them. This CDR3 spans 14 amino acids. The CDR3 sequence: CASSLDRNNSPLHF. CDR3 DNA: TGTGCCAGCAGCCTCGACAGGAATAATTCACCCCTCCACTTT.

The chain links TRBV24-1 to TRBJ2-4; D remains ambiguous. V lost 8 bases to trimming and J lost 0 bases, with 13 bases between them. CDR1 and CDR2 from the germline V gene are KGHDR and SFDVKD. The CDR3 has 15 amino acids. The CDR3: CATKLPELAKNIQYF. The DNA of the CDR3 is TGTGCCACCAAACTTCCAGAATTAGCCAAAAACATTCAGTACTTC.

The rearrangement links TRBV14 to TRBJ1-6; 7 bases match TRBD1. V dropped 0 bases and J dropped 8; count of bases not matched to a gene: 4. From germline, CDR1 is SGHDN and CDR2 FVKESK. This CDR3 spans 15 amino acids. The CDR3 coding sequence is TGTGCCAGCAGCCAAGATGACAGGGTTGATTCACCCCTCCACTTT. Translating gives CASSQDDRVDSPLHF.

This clonotype has just a few counts. This sequence joins TRBV5-1 and TRBJ2-3; 9 bases map to TRBD1. The V and J ends lost 0 bases and 3 bases, in that order; junction bases with no gene match: 8. This CDR3 comprises 17 residues. Germline CDR1 SGHRS, CDR2 YFSETQ. The CDR3 coding sequence is TGCGCCAGCAGCTTGGGTCGATGGGGACAGGGAACAGATACGCAGTATTTT. This codes for CASSLGRWGQGTDTQYF.

This clonotype came up many times. This chain uses TRBV20-1 with TRBJ2-3; possible D gene TRBD2, 7 bases. The CDR3 extends over 16 amino acids. The germline V and J ends were trimmed by 1 base and 1 base, with 15 bases remaining between them. The germline CDR1 and CDR2 sequences are DFQATT and SNEGSKA (reference sequence). The CDR3, as DNA: TGCAGTGCTAGAGCGAGGGGGGGCTTTCGCACAGATACGCAGTATTTT. Protein: CSARARGGFRTDTQYF.

CDR3 in amino acids: CSVGQGAGLYGYTF. CDR3 coding DNA: TGCAGCGTTGGACAGGGCGCAGGTCTCTATGGCTACACCTTC. The chain is built from TRBV29-1 and TRBJ1-2; the match to TRBD1 covers 7 bases. Germline V gene sequence: CDR1 SQVTM, CDR2 ANQGSEA. This CDR3 is 14 amino acids long. The junction had 9 bases not matched to a gene; V was cut back by 4 bases and J by 4 bases. The whole variable domain, remainder taken from reference TRBV29-1 and TRBJ1-2, is SAVISQKPSRDICQRGTSLTIQCQVDSQVTMMFWYRQQPGQSLTLIATANQGSEATYESGFVIDKFPISRPNLTFSTLTVSNMSPEDSSIYLCSVGQGAGLYGYTFGSGTRLTVV.

This clonotype was counted a few times. The chain recombines TRBV6-1 with TRBJ1-1; 11 nucleotides match TRBD1. The CDR3 is 13 residues long. Germline-derived CDR1 and CDR2 are MNHNS and SASEGT. V trimming: 8 bases; J trimming: 4 bases; junction bases outside the gene matches: 3. For the CDR3, the DNA is TGTGCCAGCCTCGGGACAGGGGGCACTGAAGCTTTCTTT. Translating gives CASLGTGGTEAFF.

This clonotype was counted only a few times. V is TRBV5-1 and J is TRBJ2-3, with 10 bases aligning to TRBD2. V trimming: 4 bases; J trimming: 5 bases; junction bases outside the gene matches: 7. From germline, CDR1 is SGHRS and CDR2 YFSETQ. The CDR3 runs to 15 residues. CDR3 residues: CASSAGLATVDTQYF. DNA of the CDR3: TGCGCCAGCAGCGCGGGACTAGCGACCGTAGATACGCAGTATTTT.

This sequence joins TRBV20-1 and TRBJ1-5, with D possibly TRBD1 on 5 matching bases. V lost 1 base and J 3 bases, leaving 10 bases between the germline ends. CDR3 length: 14 amino acids. In germline, CDR1 is DFQATT, CDR2 SNEGSKA (reference sequence). CDR3 protein: CSARVGGINQPQHF. CDR3 nucleotides: TGCAGTGCTAGAGTCGGGGGAATCAATCAGCCCCAGCATTTT.

This clonotype came up a few times. The CDR3 sequence: CATSRDVSSPVRHQKGPSTDTQYF. Here the CDR3 DNA reads TGTGCCACCAGCAGAGATGTTTCGTCCCCCGTCAGACACCAGAAAGGTCCTAGCACAGATACGCAGTATTTT. The V and J genes are TRBV15 and TRBJ2-3; no definite D call. The CDR3 is made up of 24 amino acids. Germline loops: CDR1 LNHNV, CDR2 YYDKDF (reference sequence). V lost 0 bases and J 0 bases, leaving 34 bases between the germline ends.